These 2 T cell receptor beta chains were all obtained from the same sample, sequenced in a study of blood T cell repertoires in COVID-19. This table comes from immunoSEQ multiplex PCR, and its TCRdb copy is limited to in-frame clones, with some not included. Of 200,000 to 300,000 clones listed, 70% to 90% are singletons. The source material was peripheral blood. Every receptor here comes from a woman in her thirties who had recovered from COVID-19.

The chain uses TRBV9 and TRBJ2-7; TRBD1 agrees at 7 bases. After removal of 6 bases from V and 0 bases from J, the junction contained 6 bases not matched to a gene. The CDR3 runs 14 residues. Per germline, CDR1 SGDLS and CDR2 YYNGEE. The CDR3 region is CASNPGQNSYEQYF. CDR3 DNA sequence: TGTGCCAGCAACCCGGGACAGAACTCCTACGAGCAGTACTTC.

The genes are TRBV4-1 and TRBJ1-2; 7 bases agree with TRBD1. This CDR3 is built from 16 residues. J lost 8 bases, V lost 0 bases, and 12 bases had no gene match. CDR1 MGHRA and CDR2 YSYEKL come from the germline V gene. CDR3 sequence (DNA): TGCGCCAGCAGCCAAGATCGAGGGGACAGCCTAAGAGGCTACACCTTC. It specifies CASSQDRGDSLRGYTF.